Listed below are T cell receptor beta chains from one sample, sequenced in a study of early T cells in non-severe SARS-CoV-2 infection. TCRdb re-analysed the 5' RACE reads in MiXCR, keeping a single row per CDR3 protein. The table includes around 26,000 distinct CDR3 sequences, around 4.8% detected once. The sequenced sample was whole blood. Source of these receptors: an adult who was a healthcare worker with PCR-confirmed SARS-CoV-2 infection or an uninfected control (not recorded which). The CDR3 runs from the conserved cysteine through the conserved F or W. The D gene is left open where the match is weak. For some rows the clone size is stated as once, few or many, or as a class when expanded; others skip it.

few	TRBV2	-	TRBJ1-1	TGTGCCAGCAGTTTCCGGGGGCGGACTGAAGCTTTCTTT	CASSFRGRTEAFF
many	TRBV2	-	TRBJ2-5	TGTGCCAGCAGTGATTGGACACTCCAAGAGACCCAGTACTTC	CASSDWTLQETQYF
many	TRBV6-1	-	TRBJ2-3	TGTGCCAGCCACGCCTCATCCGGGTGGCCTAGCACAGATACGCAGTATTTT	CASHASSGWPSTDTQYF
few	TRBV7-9	-	TRBJ2-1	TGTGCCAGCAGCCCAGCGAGAGGTTACAATGAGCAGTTCTTC	CASSPARGYNEQFF
many	TRBV6-5	TRBD2	TRBJ2-3	TGTGCCACGGGACTAGCGGGGCCCACAGATACGCAGTATTTT	CATGLAGPTDTQYF
few	TRBV7-6	-	TRBJ1-6	TGTGCCAGCAGCTTGACAAACACCTATAATTCACCCCTCCACTTT	CASSLTNTYNSPLHF
many	TRBV9	-	TRBJ1-6	TGTGCCAGCAGCGTAGTCGGGGCACGTTCACCCCTCCACTTT	CASSVVGARSPLHF
medium-sized	TRBV20-1	TRBD1	TRBJ2-3	TGCAGTGCTAGAGATCCCCAGGGGGCAATTGATACGCAGTATTTT	CSARDPQGAIDTQYF
few	TRBV6-5	TRBD2	TRBJ2-7	TGTGCCAGCAGTCGCGCCATGACTAGCGGGAGAGGCGAGCAGTACTTC	CASSRAMTSGRGEQYF
many	TRBV18	-	TRBJ2-1	TGTGCCAGCTCACCATCCCGGTCCAATGAGCAGTTCTTC	CASSPSRSNEQFF
many	TRBV7-7	-	TRBJ2-1	TGTGCCAGCAGCCCCTGGACTAAGGGGGATGAGCAGTTCTTC	CASSPWTKGDEQFF
many	TRBV29-1	TRBD2	TRBJ2-1	TGCAGCGTTGAAGGACTAGCGGGAGGGTTGGGGATCAATGAGCAGTTCTTC	CSVEGLAGGLGINEQFF
many	TRBV3-1	-	TRBJ2-5	TGTGCCAGCAGCCAACTGGAGACCCAGTACTTC	CASSQLETQYF
few	TRBV7-6	-	TRBJ2-1	TGTGCCAGCAGCTTTGCGGGGGCCTACTCCTACAATGAGCAGTTCTTC	CASSFAGAYSYNEQFF
many	TRBV2	-	TRBJ1-5	TGTGCCAGCAGTGACATCGGATTCGGCAATCAGCCCCAGCATTTT	CASSDIGFGNQPQHF
medium-sized	TRBV18	-	TRBJ1-1	TGTGCCAGCTCACCACGCTGGGGGCTGGACACTGAAGCTTTCTTT	CASSPRWGLDTEAFF
-	TRBV5-1	-	TRBJ2-2	TGCGCCAGCAGCTTCGCGAACACCGGGGAGCTGTTTTTT	CASSFANTGELFF
many	TRBV6-5	-	TRBJ1-1	TGTGCCAGCAGTTACGGACCCTCTCTGGTCTTT	CASSYGPSLVF
many	TRBV5-1	-	TRBJ2-7	TGCGCCAGCAGCTTGGACCAGGGAAGCTACGAGCAGTACTTC	CASSLDQGSYEQYF
many	TRBV5-1	TRBD1	TRBJ2-7	TGCGCCAGCAGCTCCCGACAGGGGTACTCCTACGAGCAGTACTTC	CASSSRQGYSYEQYF
many	TRBV20-1	-	TRBJ1-5	TGCAGTGCTAGTACGGGGTACAATCAGCCCCAGCATTTT	CSASTGYNQPQHF
-	TRBV7-9	-	TRBJ2-2	TGTGCCAGCAGGTCTTGGGCAGGGATCACCGGGGAGCTGTTTTTT	CASRSWAGITGELFF
many	TRBV20-1	TRBD1	TRBJ2-7	TGCAGTGCTAAAGGACAGGTTCGCTACGAGCAGTACTTC	CSAKGQVRYEQYF
-	TRBV7-9	-	TRBJ1-1	TGTGCCAGCAGCTTAGAGACGTACACTGAAGCTTTCTTT	CASSLETYTEAFF
many	TRBV4-1	-	TRBJ1-2	TGCGCCAGCAGCCAAGATGGACTTTCAAGGGGCTACACCTTC	CASSQDGLSRGYTF
many	TRBV4-2	-	TRBJ2-3	TGTGCCAGCAGCCGGACCAGTGGTTTAGATACGCAGTATTTT	CASSRTSGLDTQYF
-	TRBV29-1	-	TRBJ2-3	TGCAGCCTCCAGGGTGCTAGCACAGATACGCAGTATTTT	CSLQGASTDTQYF
-	TRBV30	-	TRBJ1-5	TGTGCCTGGAGTGTACAGGGTAAGCCCCAGCATTTT	CAWSVQGKPQHF
few	TRBV29-1	TRBD1	TRBJ1-2	TGCAGCGTTGAATACAGGGGCCGAGGACCCTATGGCTACACCTTC	CSVEYRGRGPYGYTF
many	TRBV3-1	TRBD1	TRBJ2-3	TGTGCCAGCAGCTCTAGGGGGGACAGGGCCTTTAGCACAGATACGCAGTATTTT	CASSSRGDRAFSTDTQYF
many	TRBV2	-	TRBJ2-2	TGTGCCAGCACCCGACAGGATACGAACACCGGGGAGCTGTTTTTT	CASTRQDTNTGELFF
many	TRBV27	-	TRBJ2-3	TGTGCCAGCAGTTTTGGGGCAACGCAGTATTTT	CASSFGATQYF
many	TRBV28	TRBD1	TRBJ2-3	TGTGCCAGCAGCGAGATCCGAGGGGGCTCTTATACGCAGTATTTT	CASSEIRGGSYTQYF
-	TRBV7-3	-	TRBJ1-1	TGTGCCAGCAGCTCGCAACCTAAGACAGGGAACACTGAAGCTTTCTTT	CASSSQPKTGNTEAFF
few	TRBV20-1	-	TRBJ1-1	TGCAGTGCTAGAGACCTAGCGGGGGGAACTGAAGCTTTCTTT	CSARDLAGGTEAFF
many	TRBV6-5	TRBD1	TRBJ1-2	TGTGCCAGCAGGGGACAGGGCCACTATGGCTACACCTTC	CASRGQGHYGYTF
few	TRBV7-6	-	TRBJ1-1	TGTGCCAGCAGCCTATCTCTAAAGGGGAACCTGAACACTGAAGCTTTCTTT	CASSLSLKGNLNTEAFF
many	TRBV29-1	TRBD2	TRBJ2-1	TGCAGCGTTGGACTAGCGGGGTCCAAAAAACAGTTCTTC	CSVGLAGSKKQFF
many	TRBV7-2	-	TRBJ2-7	TGTGCCAGCAGCTTAGGCCCAGGGGAGTCCTACGAGCAGTACTTC	CASSLGPGESYEQYF
-	TRBV5-1	-	TRBJ1-4	TGCGCCAGCAGTCCTGGCGTCCAGGGGCGCTGGGACGGTGAAAAACTGTTTTTT	CASSPGVQGRWDGEKLFF
many	TRBV20-1	TRBD1	TRBJ2-7	TGCAGTGCCCGGGACAGGGGAATGGAGCAGTACTTC	CSARDRGMEQYF
few	TRBV3-1	-	TRBJ1-2	TGTGCCAGCAGCCATGGGACTCTCTATGGCTACACCTTC	CASSHGTLYGYTF
many	TRBV20-1	TRBD2	TRBJ2-7	TGCAGTAGGACTAGCGGCAACGAGCAGTACTTC	CSRTSGNEQYF
-	TRBV30	-	TRBJ1-1	TGTGCCTGGAGCGGACAGATGAACACTGAAGCTTTCTTT	CAWSGQMNTEAFF
-	TRBV6-5	-	TRBJ2-1	TGTGCCAGCAGTTACTCGATAAATAGGGGAGACGAGGATGAGCAGTTCTTC	CASSYSINRGDEDEQFF
many	TRBV7-9	TRBD1	TRBJ2-3	TGTGCCAGCAGCGACAGGGGAAGGTCAGATACGCAGTATTTT	CASSDRGRSDTQYF
-	TRBV27	TRBD2	TRBJ2-3	TGTGCCAGCAGTTTATCTTATGGGACTAGCGGCACAGATACGCAGTATTTT	CASSLSYGTSGTDTQYF
few	TRBV29-1	-	TRBJ1-1	TGCAGCGTTTCCCTCGGATTGAACACTGAAGCTTTCTTT	CSVSLGLNTEAFF
many	TRBV30	TRBD1	TRBJ2-5	TGTGCCTGGAGTGTAACAGGGGGCCAAGAGACCCAGTACTTC	CAWSVTGGQETQYF
-	TRBV2	-	TRBJ2-5	TGTGCCAGCTTAGAAGAGTGGACGGAGGAAGAGACCCAGTACTTC	CASLEEWTEEETQYF
many	TRBV5-1	-	TRBJ2-1	TGCGCCAGCAGCTTGGATCCAGGGTCCTACAATGAGCAGTTCTTC	CASSLDPGSYNEQFF
many	TRBV18	-	TRBJ1-5	TGTGCCAGCTCACGAGACCGGGACGGCCTCAATCAGCCCCAGCATTTT	CASSRDRDGLNQPQHF
few	TRBV20-1	-	TRBJ2-2	TGCAGTGCTAGAGATTTCACCAGAGGTAGCACCGGGGAGCTGTTTTTT	CSARDFTRGSTGELFF
-	TRBV19	-	TRBJ2-7	TGTGCCAGTAGTTACTCACCAAGGGGCTCCTACGAGCAGTACTTC	CASSYSPRGSYEQYF
few	TRBV7-2	TRBD1	TRBJ2-1	TGTGCCAGCAGCTACGACAGGGGACCGTACAATGAGCAGTTCTTC	CASSYDRGPYNEQFF
many	TRBV12-3/TRBV12-4	-	TRBJ2-5	TGTGCCAGCAGTCCCAGGGGAGGGCAAGAGACCCAGTACTTC	CASSPRGGQETQYF
many	TRBV11-2	-	TRBJ1-2	TGTGCCAGCAGCTTTGGTGGGGAAAACTATGGCTACACCTTC	CASSFGGENYGYTF
few	TRBV5-1	-	TRBJ2-1	TGCGCCAGCAGCGCCGACAGGCTAGGCTACAATGAGCAGTTCTTC	CASSADRLGYNEQFF
many	TRBV9	TRBD1	TRBJ2-2	TGTGCCAGCAGCGGGGACAGGGCCAACACCGGGGAGCTGTTTTTT	CASSGDRANTGELFF
-	TRBV7-6	TRBD1	TRBJ2-7	TGTGCCAGCAGCGAGGACAGGGGTGTGCAGTACTTC	CASSEDRGVQYF